The rows below give T cell receptor beta chains drawn from one sample of a study of blood T cell repertoires in COVID-19. Generated by immunoSEQ multiplex PCR, the TCRdb table keeps only in-frame clones and is missing some. The sample holds approximately 170,000 clones, 89% seen once. The source material was peripheral blood. The source is a man between 18 and 35 years old who had recovered from COVID-19. Both conserved end residues are part of each CDR3. Fields, in order: CDR3 DNA, CDR3 protein, J gene, clone size, D gene, V gene. D genes are given only for firm matches. Not every row has a clone size; where given, it reads once, few, many or a size class.

TGTGCCAGCAGCGCTACCCCGAAAGGGGGCAGGAACACCGGGGAGCTGTTTTTT CASSATPKGGRNTGELFF TRBJ2-2 NA TRBD1 TRBV7-9
TGTGCCAGCAGCTTAGCGGGAGGGTTTTCCAATGAGCAGTTCTTC CASSLAGGFSNEQFF TRBJ2-1 NA TRBD2 TRBV28
TGTGCCAGCAGTTTAGCAGTCAACACCGGGGAGCTGTTTTTT CASSLAVNTGELFF TRBJ2-2 once NA TRBV27
TGTGCCAGCAGTTACGGTAGCTCCTACAATGAGCAGTTCTTC CASSYGSSYNEQFF TRBJ2-1 NA NA TRBV6-5
TGTGCCAGCAGCTTGGCTTCCAGGCCCAATGAGCAGTTCTTC CASSLASRPNEQFF TRBJ2-1 NA NA TRBV5-4
TGTGCCACAGAACGGGACACCTCTTCACCCCTCCACTTT CATERDTSSPLHF TRBJ1-6 NA NA TRBV10-3
TGTGCCAGCAGTTACCCAGAAGGACAGCCCAATCAGCCCCAGCATTTT CASSYPEGQPNQPQHF TRBJ1-5 NA NA TRBV6-6
TGTGCCAGCAGTTGGGGATCGTCCGCAGCGGGAGTTAGCACAGATACGCAGTATTTT CASSWGSSAAGVSTDTQYF TRBJ2-3 NA TRBD2 TRBV27
TGTGCCAGCAGCAAAGCGCGAGGACTTAAAGCCGAGCAGTACTTC CASSKARGLKAEQYF TRBJ2-7 NA NA TRBV21-1
TGTGCCAGCAGCCCCGGGACTTCCCCCGGGGAGCTGTTTTTT CASSPGTSPGELFF TRBJ2-2 NA NA TRBV11-2
TGCGCCAGCAGCCAGGGGACAGGGCCCTACGAGCAGTACTTC CASSQGTGPYEQYF TRBJ2-7 NA TRBD1 TRBV4-3
TGTGCCAGCACTCCCGGAGGGGGCGATGAGCAGTTCTTC CASTPGGGDEQFF TRBJ2-1 NA NA TRBV28
TGCAGCGTTGGGGGGACAGGGCGCGGGGAAAAACTGTTTTTT CSVGGTGRGEKLFF TRBJ1-4 NA TRBD1 TRBV29-1
TGTGCCAGCAGCACCCTGACAGGGAAGAACACTGAAGCTTTCTTT CASSTLTGKNTEAFF TRBJ1-1 NA TRBD1 TRBV9
TGCGCCAGCAGCCAAGCAGCGGGAGGCCTCTACGAGCAGTACTTC CASSQAAGGLYEQYF TRBJ2-7 once TRBD2 TRBV4-1
TGTGCCAGCAGCCGCGGGACTCCTGAAGCTTTCTTT CASSRGTPEAFF TRBJ1-1 NA NA TRBV12-3/TRBV12-4
TGTGCCAGCAGCACATCCCGGTTGGGAGCAGGCGTTTATGGCTACACCTTC CASSTSRLGAGVYGYTF TRBJ1-2 NA NA TRBV28
TGTGCCAGCAGTTCGGGACAGGAGCAAGAGACCCAGTACTTC CASSSGQEQETQYF TRBJ2-5 NA TRBD1 TRBV6-2/TRBV6-3
TGTGCCAGCAGCGTAGGGGGGACAGGGGGTTTAGCTTTCTTT CASSVGGTGGLAFF TRBJ1-1 NA TRBD1 TRBV9
TGTGCCACCAGTGTGGGGGGGGCAGGGGCCGCTGGAAACACCATATATTTT CATSVGGAGAAGNTIYF TRBJ1-3 NA NA TRBV24-1
TGTGCCATGCTACCGGGACAGCCGTTAACTAATGAAAAACTGTTTTTT CAMLPGQPLTNEKLFF TRBJ1-4 NA TRBD1 TRBV2
TGTGCCAGCAGTTACCTTAGACGGGGGAGAACGACTGAAGCTTTCTTT CASSYLRRGRTTEAFF TRBJ1-1 NA NA TRBV6-2/TRBV6-3
TGTGCCAGCAGCGTAGTCCACAGGGGGGTCAACGAGCAGTACTTC CASSVVHRGVNEQYF TRBJ2-7 NA TRBD1 TRBV6-5
TGCGCCAGCAGCTCCCAGGTGAACACTGAAGCTTTCTTT CASSSQVNTEAFF TRBJ1-1 NA NA TRBV5-1
TGTGCCAGCAGCTGGTCACAGGGCCAAGCTTTCTTT CASSWSQGQAFF TRBJ1-1 NA NA TRBV5-6
TGTGCCAGCAGCTACCGGGACAGTCCCTACGAGCAGTACTTC CASSYRDSPYEQYF TRBJ2-7 NA TRBD1 TRBV7-2
TGTGCCAGCAGTGAACTGGCGGGAGGTTTGGGGGAGACCCAGTACTTC CASSELAGGLGETQYF TRBJ2-5 NA TRBD2 TRBV2
TGTGCCAGCTCGCGGACTAGCGGGGGGAACACCGGGGAGCTGTTTTTT CASSRTSGGNTGELFF TRBJ2-2 NA TRBD2 TRBV18
TGTGCCATCACCCCAGGACAGGCCAAATCTGGCTACACCTTC CAITPGQAKSGYTF TRBJ1-2 once TRBD1 TRBV10-3
TGTGCCAGCAGCCAAGCAGGTCACCTTACAACCAATCAGCCCCAGCATTTT CASSQAGHLTTNQPQHF TRBJ1-5 NA NA TRBV3-1/TRBV3-2
TGTGCCAGCAGTTACTCAGTTTCACGGACAGGCCCGAACACTGAAGCTTTCTTT CASSYSVSRTGPNTEAFF TRBJ1-1 NA TRBD1 TRBV6-2/TRBV6-3